The clone carrying this T cell receptor (beta chain) has at least ten counts. Its antigen remains unknown. This entry is derived from a study of CD8+CD57+ T cells in acquired aplastic anemia. The wider study: Sorted CD4+ plus CD8+ cells gave DNA averaging around 3.2 ug. General observations from the study: With respect to CD8+ Simpson's diversity, patients and controls did not differ significantly. Nearly 30 CD8+ CDR3 sequences were shared between patients and controls.

Those patients picked for sequencing had displayed CD8+CD57+ cell expansion on flow cytometry. As a group, the patients uniformly had severe acquired aplastic anemia. The study profiled TCR beta VDJ and CDR3 using genomic DNA as template. MiXCR, applied by TCRdb to the reads, yields one record per CDR3 protein. Altogether more than 250,000 distinct CDR3 sequences are present, 82% being singletons, with the ten largest covering around 40%. The CDR3 spans 18 residues. The V and J ends lost 6 bases and 2 bases respectively, with 23 bases between them. The germline V gene encodes CDR1 MNHEY and CDR2 SVGAGI.

Sequenced sample: sorted CD4+, CD8+, or CD8+CD57+ T cells (not recorded which) from PBMCs. This clonotype was obtained from a human donor with aplastic anemia. The rearrangement uses TRBV6-5 and TRBJ1-5, with D possibly TRBD1 on 5 matching bases. The CDR3 sequence: CASRRWQDKYVGNQPQHF. DNA of the CDR3: TGTGCCAGCAGGAGGTGGCAGGACAAATATGTGGGCAATCAGCCCCAGCATTTT.